These T cell receptor beta chains were read from a single sample in a study of vaccination effects on CD4 cells after COVID-19. Their cognate antigens are unknown. Sequencing used immunoSEQ multiplex PCR; TCRdb keeps in-frame clones, though not all of them. The table records about 79,000 clones, about 70% of them present only once. Sample: CD4+ T cells from PBMCs cultured with HCoV-229E spike peptides, taken before COVID-19 vaccination. The source of these receptors is a human donor who received a COVID-19 vaccine. Each CDR3 is given with its conserved first and last residue. The order of the fields is D gene, J gene, V gene, clone size, CDR3 protein, CDR3 DNA. D genes are given only for firm matches. For some rows the clone size is stated as once, few or many, or as a class when expanded; others skip it.

d_gene: TRBD1; j_gene: TRBJ1-1; v_gene: TRBV10-2; abundance: NA; CDR3aa: CASNGQGFTEAFF; CDR3nt: TGCGCCAGCAACGGACAGGGGTTCACTGAAGCTTTCTTT
d_gene: NA; j_gene: TRBJ1-1; v_gene: TRBV4-1; abundance: NA; CDR3aa: CASSHVTGYTEAFF; CDR3nt: TGCGCCAGCAGCCATGTTACAGGGTACACTGAAGCTTTCTTT
d_gene: TRBD1; j_gene: TRBJ2-3; v_gene: TRBV12-5; abundance: NA; CDR3aa: CASNRGLGTDTQYF; CDR3nt: TGTGCTAGTAACAGGGGGCTAGGCACAGATACGCAGTATTTT
d_gene: TRBD2; j_gene: TRBJ2-3; v_gene: TRBV27; abundance: NA; CDR3aa: CASSGYVGLVHHTQYF; CDR3nt: TGTGCCAGCAGCGGATACGTGGGACTAGTACACCATACGCAGTATTTT
d_gene: NA; j_gene: TRBJ2-3; v_gene: TRBV21-1; abundance: NA; CDR3aa: CASSPPERDTQYF; CDR3nt: TGTGCCAGCAGCCCACCAGAACGGGATACGCAGTATTTT
d_gene: NA; j_gene: TRBJ1-3; v_gene: TRBV30; abundance: NA; CDR3aa: CARGTAGNTIYF; CDR3nt: TGTGCCCGGGGGACGGCTGGAAACACCATATATTTT
d_gene: NA; j_gene: TRBJ1-2; v_gene: TRBV10-3; abundance: NA; CDR3aa: CAITPGLANYGYTF; CDR3nt: TGTGCCATCACCCCTGGGTTGGCTAACTATGGCTACACCTTC
d_gene: NA; j_gene: TRBJ2-6; v_gene: TRBV6-1; abundance: NA; CDR3aa: CASSEGHNSGANVLTF; CDR3nt: TGTGCCAGCAGTGAGGGACATAACTCTGGGGCCAACGTCCTGACTTTC
d_gene: TRBD1; j_gene: TRBJ2-3; v_gene: TRBV24-1; abundance: NA; CDR3aa: CATSDFPPRGLGVTQYF; CDR3nt: TGTGCCACCAGTGATTTCCCCCCCAGGGGGCTTGGGGTTACGCAGTATTTT
d_gene: NA; j_gene: TRBJ1-1; v_gene: TRBV7-9; abundance: NA; CDR3aa: CASRNNRQLNTEAFF; CDR3nt: TGTGCCAGCAGGAATAACAGACAGCTAAACACTGAAGCTTTCTTT
d_gene: NA; j_gene: TRBJ1-1; v_gene: TRBV18; abundance: once; CDR3aa: CASSPQGHSSTEAFF; CDR3nt: TGTGCCAGCTCACCACAAGGACATTCGTCCACTGAAGCTTTCTTT
d_gene: NA; j_gene: TRBJ1-3; v_gene: TRBV11-2; abundance: NA; CDR3aa: CASSPSISPRPGNTIYF; CDR3nt: TGTGCCAGCAGCCCCTCAATCTCACCTCGACCTGGAAACACCATATATTTT
d_gene: TRBD2; j_gene: TRBJ2-1; v_gene: TRBV19; abundance: NA; CDR3aa: CASSRLAGYNEQFF; CDR3nt: TGTGCCAGTAGTAGACTAGCGGGGTACAATGAGCAGTTCTTC
d_gene: NA; j_gene: TRBJ1-1; v_gene: TRBV3-1/TRBV3-2; abundance: NA; CDR3aa: CASSHRRATEAFF; CDR3nt: TGTGCCAGCAGCCATAGGAGGGCCACTGAAGCTTTCTTT
d_gene: TRBD1; j_gene: TRBJ2-1; v_gene: TRBV7-2; abundance: NA; CDR3aa: CASSQLDRGGNEQFF; CDR3nt: TGTGCCAGCAGCCAGCTGGACAGGGGAGGGAATGAGCAGTTCTTC
d_gene: NA; j_gene: TRBJ1-3; v_gene: TRBV28; abundance: NA; CDR3aa: CASSFWVGGGPGNTIYF; CDR3nt: TGTGCCAGCAGTTTTTGGGTAGGGGGAGGGCCTGGAAACACCATATATTTT
d_gene: TRBD2; j_gene: TRBJ2-1; v_gene: TRBV5-1; abundance: NA; CDR3aa: CASSSRGGFNEQFF; CDR3nt: TGCGCCAGCAGCTCTCGGGGGGGGTTCAATGAGCAGTTCTTC
d_gene: TRBD2; j_gene: TRBJ2-5; v_gene: TRBV7-9; abundance: NA; CDR3aa: CASSLGGVFQETQYF; CDR3nt: TGTGCCAGCAGCTTGGGGGGGGTGTTTCAAGAGACCCAGTACTTC
d_gene: TRBD1; j_gene: TRBJ2-5; v_gene: TRBV7-9; abundance: once; CDR3aa: CASSYGQGILETQYF; CDR3nt: TGTGCCAGCAGCTACGGACAGGGAATTTTGGAGACCCAGTACTTC
d_gene: TRBD1; j_gene: TRBJ2-3; v_gene: TRBV29-1; abundance: NA; CDR3aa: CSVEQGASDTQYF; CDR3nt: TGCAGCGTTGAACAGGGGGCATCAGATACGCAGTATTTT
d_gene: NA; j_gene: TRBJ2-5; v_gene: TRBV5-8; abundance: NA; CDR3aa: CAGDRDFQETQYF; CDR3nt: TGTGCCGGCGACCGGGACTTCCAAGAGACCCAGTACTTC
d_gene: NA; j_gene: TRBJ1-1; v_gene: TRBV29-1; abundance: NA; CDR3aa: CSVERGMNTEAFF; CDR3nt: TGCAGCGTTGAGCGGGGAATGAACACTGAAGCTTTCTTT
d_gene: TRBD1; j_gene: TRBJ2-1; v_gene: TRBV18; abundance: NA; CDR3aa: CASSPGQEYNEQFF; CDR3nt: TGTGCCAGCTCCCCGGGACAGGAATACAATGAGCAGTTCTTC
d_gene: NA; j_gene: TRBJ1-2; v_gene: TRBV5-6; abundance: NA; CDR3aa: CASSLGVGYTF; CDR3nt: TGTGCCAGCAGCTTGGGGGTAGGCTACACCTTC
d_gene: TRBD2; j_gene: TRBJ2-5; v_gene: TRBV4-1; abundance: NA; CDR3aa: CASSSGLAGGQETQYF; CDR3nt: TGCGCCAGCAGCTCAGGACTAGCGGGGGGCCAAGAGACCCAGTACTTC
d_gene: NA; j_gene: TRBJ1-2; v_gene: TRBV7-9; abundance: NA; CDR3aa: CASSFPTVNGYTF; CDR3nt: TGTGCCAGCAGCTTCCCGACGGTAAATGGCTACACCTTC
d_gene: TRBD2; j_gene: TRBJ2-3; v_gene: TRBV3-1/TRBV3-2; abundance: NA; CDR3aa: CASSQMPSGGATDTQYF; CDR3nt: TGTGCCAGCAGCCAAATGCCTAGCGGGGGGGCAACAGATACGCAGTATTTT
d_gene: NA; j_gene: TRBJ1-3; v_gene: TRBV14; abundance: NA; CDR3aa: CASGHPSGNTIYF; CDR3nt: TGTGCCTCGGGACACCCCTCTGGAAACACCATATATTTT
d_gene: NA; j_gene: TRBJ2-2; v_gene: TRBV6-2/TRBV6-3; abundance: NA; CDR3aa: CASSYAPANTGELFF; CDR3nt: TGTGCCAGCAGTTACGCTCCAGCGAACACCGGGGAGCTGTTTTTT
d_gene: TRBD1; j_gene: TRBJ1-6; v_gene: TRBV2; abundance: NA; CDR3aa: CASYRGLGSPLHF; CDR3nt: TGTGCCTCGTACAGGGGGTTGGGATCACCCCTCCACTTT
d_gene: TRBD1; j_gene: TRBJ2-2; v_gene: TRBV11-2; abundance: NA; CDR3aa: CASRRAGTGTANTGELFF; CDR3nt: TGTGCCAGCAGAAGAGCCGGGACAGGCACTGCGAACACCGGGGAGCTGTTTTTT